These T cell receptor beta chains were read from a single sample in a study of T cells in Graves' hyperthyroidism and ophthalmopathy. TCRdb redid the calling of the multiplex PCR reads with MiXCR, one entry per CDR3 protein. The table lists roughly 570,000 distinct CDR3 sequences, 15% to 17% of them singletons. The sample comprised blood. The receptors were gathered from a woman in her twenties or thirties with Graves' hyperthyroidism. CDR3s leave out the opening cysteine and the closing phenylalanine or tryptophan. Each record gives: D gene, V gene, CDR3 protein. The D gene is left open where the match is weak.

TRBD2 | TRBV7-2 | ASSLGGLAGGGETQY
. | TRBV5-1 | ASTRGGYQETQY
. | TRBV11-2 | ASRKDIHTQY
TRBD1 | TRBV19 | ATRSGDRASNTGELF
. | TRBV5-4 | ASSFGSRGDGGAF
. | TRBV3-1 | ASSQGSASYNEQF
. | TRBV24-1 | ATSWGGDTSTDTQY
. | TRBV2 | ASSVGPSAQH
TRBD1 | TRBV15 | ATSRNRYGQGVSYEQY
. | TRBV7-2 | ASSRTRGSGEQY
. | TRBV7-9 | ASSLTDLNNSPLH
TRBD1 | TRBV29-1 | SVGQGTDQPQH
. | TRBV9 | ASSVGTGFRAF
. | TRBV2 | ASSDEGNTEAF
. | TRBV12-3/TRBV12-4 | ASSSEYNEQF
TRBD2 | TRBV11-1 | ASSLQLASAGPGELF
. | TRBV6-1 | ASSPGPVDGEQF
. | TRBV6-2/TRBV6-3 | ASRDSPVQETQY
TRBD1 | TRBV9 | ASSLRGQGISEAF
TRBD2 | TRBV5-6 | ASSFSPGTSGYNEQF
. | TRBV6-2/TRBV6-3 | ASSVGPGSAGEQY
TRBD2 | TRBV7-9 | ASSVRSGRAGETQY
TRBD1 | TRBV4-2 | ASSQDRTGGRSYT
TRBD2 | TRBV6-1 | ASSRGTSGLSYEQY
. | TRBV20-1 | SPFTGADTQY